What follows is one T cell receptor (beta chain) and its context. Its antigen is not known. From germline, CDR1 is SGHRS and CDR2 YFSETQ. The CDR3 covers 16 residues. The V and J ends lost 1 base and 0 bases respectively, with 8 bases between them. This table comes from immunoSEQ multiplex PCR, and its TCRdb copy is limited to in-frame clones, with some not included. Altogether 75,000 to 95,000 clones are present, approximately 81% being singletons, with the ten largest covering 10% to 15%. This entry belongs to a study of T cell responses to AZD1222 COVID-19 vaccine. Findings of the study overall: Spike was spanned by vaccine-associated CD4 TCRs, with dominance at 160-218 and 743-854. Among the donors, most were white British and more were female, and clonal diversity was possibly underestimated. Receipt of two AZD1222 doses was followed by a rise in Spike-specific TCR breadth and depth.

V gene TRBV5-1 combines with J gene TRBJ2-6; D gene unclear. This sequence was found in an adult in good health. This specimen consisted of peripheral blood, obtained on day 0 of AZD1222 vaccination. CDR3 residues: CASSLFPGSGANVLTF. The CDR3, as DNA: TGCGCCAGCAGCTTGTTTCCCGGCTCTGGGGCCAACGTCCTGACTTTC.